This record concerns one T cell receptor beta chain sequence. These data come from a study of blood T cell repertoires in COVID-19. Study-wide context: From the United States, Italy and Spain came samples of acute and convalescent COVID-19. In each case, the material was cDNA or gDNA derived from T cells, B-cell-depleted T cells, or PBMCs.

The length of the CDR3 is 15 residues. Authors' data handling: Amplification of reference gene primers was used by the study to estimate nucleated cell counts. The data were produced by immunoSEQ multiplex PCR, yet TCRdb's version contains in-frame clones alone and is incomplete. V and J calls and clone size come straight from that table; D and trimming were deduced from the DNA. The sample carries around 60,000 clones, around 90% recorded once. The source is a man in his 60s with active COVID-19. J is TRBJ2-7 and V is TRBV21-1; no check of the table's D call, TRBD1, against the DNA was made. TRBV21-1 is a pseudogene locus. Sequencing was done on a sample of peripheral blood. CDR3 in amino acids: CARTISGTGTREQYF. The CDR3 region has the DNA TGTGCCAGGACGATCTCCGGGACAGGGACTCGGGAGCAGTACTTC.